The present TCR beta chain was sequenced within a study of blood T cell repertoires in COVID-19. The wider study: Donors in the United States, Italy and Spain gave samples during acute or convalescent COVID-19.

CDR1 and CDR2 from the germline V gene are LNHNV and YYDKDF (reference sequence). CDR3 length: 17 amino acids. The ends were cut back, 0 bases at V and 0 bases at J, with 9 bases in the middle. In the authors' methods: Estimation of nucleated cell counts relied on the amplification of reference gene primers. Repertoires were generated with immunoSEQ multiplex PCR, while TCRdb's copy carries only in-frame clones and drops some. V, J and clone size are taken as reported in that table, and D and trimming were inferred from the DNA itself. The table lists some 30,000 clones, about 88% of them singletons.

The source is a human donor with acute or convalescent COVID-19. The donor label of this sample is uncertain. The sample consisted of peripheral blood. The V call is TRBV15, the J call TRBJ2-6; D call uncertain. The CDR3 DNA sequence: TGTGCCACCAGCAGAGAGATACCGAGCTCTGGGGCCAACGTCCTGACTTTC. Residues: CATSREIPSSGANVLTF.